One sample yielded the 31 T cell receptor beta chains listed below, sequenced in a study of CD8 T cells in ankylosing spondylitis. The study's findings and limits: About 8 highly homologous variants made up a TCR beta motif that seemed to typify ankylosing spondylitis blood.

For these receptors, no antigen is known. TCRdb reprocessed the 5' RACE reads with MiXCR, giving one entry per CDR3 protein. The profile shows about 540,000 distinct CDR3 sequences, about 12% of them singletons. The sequenced sample consisted of blood, either unsorted or a sorted T cell fraction (not recorded which). These receptors were taken from a male donor with ankylosing spondylitis.

This clonotype appeared a few times. The V gene is TRBV7-8, the J gene TRBJ1-6, with 7 bases that match TRBD1. Trimming took 2 bases from V and 6 from J; bases not matched to a gene: 4. The germline gives CDR1 SGHVS, CDR2 FQNEAQ. This CDR3 spans 15 amino acids. CDR3 region: CASSLRDRFNSPLHF. In DNA form, the CDR3 reads TGTGCCAGCAGCTTACGGGACAGATTTAATTCACCCCTCCACTTT.

The chain has TRBV28 and TRBJ2-1; the D gene is possibly TRBD1 (5 bases). The V and J ends lost 3 bases and 4 bases respectively, with 13 bases between them. Germline CDR1 MDHEN, CDR2 SYDVKM. The CDR3 totals 15 residues. This chain's CDR3 is CASSFNPRVYNEQFF. CDR3 bases: TGTGCCAGCAGTTTCAATCCCAGGGTGTACAATGAGCAGTTCTTC.

This clonotype was counted many times. The chain recombines TRBV20-1 with TRBJ2-7; 9 bases are a match to TRBD1. The CDR3 extends over 14 amino acids. The germline gives CDR1 DFQATT, CDR2 SNEGSKA (reference sequence). V lost 5 bases to trimming and J lost 5 bases; unmatched junction nucleotides: 10. In nucleotides, the CDR3 is TGCAGTGCTTGGTCCGGGACAGGGAACAACGAGCAGTACTTC. It specifies CSAWSGTGNNEQYF.

This chain joins TRBV20-1 and TRBJ1-6; 9 positions agree with TRBD1. Per germline, CDR1 DFQATT and CDR2 SNEGSKA (reference sequence). The CDR3 spans 14 residues. V lost 4 bases to trimming and J lost 8 bases; unmatched junction nucleotides: 6. CDR3 residues: CSATGTGRDSPLHF. The CDR3 nucleotides are TGCAGTGCTACCGGGACAGGGAGAGATTCACCCCTCCACTTT.

The rearrangement joins TRBV7-9 to TRBJ2-7; D not resolved. Looked up from germline, CDR1 is SEHNR and CDR2 is FQNEAQ (reference sequence). The CDR3 runs 15 residues. Trimming took 1 base from V and 1 from J, leaving 11 bases between them. The CDR3 reads CASSLGGKESYEQYF. The CDR3 coding sequence is TGTGCCAGCAGCTTAGGAGGCAAGGAATCCTACGAGCAGTACTTC.

The chain joins TRBV28 to TRBJ2-6; D unclear. CDR3 length equals 16 residues. V was shortened by 5 bases and J by 0 bases, with 11 bases between the two germline ends. Germline lookup yields CDR1 MDHEN and CDR2 SYDVKM. The CDR3, as DNA: TGTGCCAGCAGTGAAGGAGCCCCCTCTGGGGCCAACGTCCTGACTTTC. This encodes CASSEGAPSGANVLTF. Together with reference TRBV28 and TRBJ2-6, the CDR3 gives the full variable domain: DVKVTQSSRYLVKRTGEKVFLECVQDMDHENMFWYRQDPGLGLRLIYFSYDVKMKEKGDIPEGYSVSREKKERFSLILESASTNQTSMYLCASSEGAPSGANVLTFGAGSRLTVL.

This clonotype was counted only a few times. The chain joins TRBV20-1 to TRBJ2-3; tentative D call: TRBD2 (5 bases). The CDR3 has 13 residues. Germline CDR1 DFQATT, CDR2 SNEGSKA (reference sequence). The CDR3 coding sequence is TGCGGACTCGAGCGGTCTAGCACAGATACGCAGTATTTT. Protein product: CGLERSSTDTQYF.

CDR3 residues: CASRTGVGGLAVNEQFF. CDR3 nucleotide sequence: TGTGCCAGCAGAACCGGGGTTGGGGGACTAGCGGTCAATGAGCAGTTCTTC. The chain is built from TRBV12-3 or TRBV12-4 and TRBJ2-1, with TRBD2 matching 11 bases. The V segment lost 6 bases and the J segment 6 bases; nucleotides outside the gene matches: 13. The CDR3 extends over 17 amino acids.

This clonotype has a count of ten or more. V gene TRBV10-3 combines with J gene TRBJ2-7; D might be TRBD2 (5 bases). The V and J ends lost 5 bases and 0 bases respectively, with 14 bases between them. This CDR3 is built from 15 residues. Germline lookup yields CDR1 ENHRY and CDR2 SYGVKD. The CDR3 sequence is CAISLDFASSYEQYF. DNA of the CDR3: TGTGCCATCAGTTTGGACTTCGCAAGCTCCTACGAGCAGTACTTC.

This clonotype has only a few counts. The CDR3 loop is CASSDVAGSTDTQYF. CDR3 coding DNA: TGCGCCAGCAGTGATGTAGCGGGGAGCACAGATACGCAGTATTTT. The chain carries TRBV10-1 and TRBJ2-3; TRBD2 matches 8 bases. This CDR3 contains 15 residues. The V and J ends lost 3 bases and 0 bases, in that order; junction bases with no gene match: 2. The germline V gene has CDR1 WNHNN and CDR2 SYGVQD (reference sequence).

The chain uses TRBV7-9 and TRBJ2-7; D call uncertain. Trimming pared 1 base from V and 5 bases from J, leaving 12 bases between. The CDR3 spans 14 residues. Germline-derived CDR1 and CDR2 are SEHNR and FQNEAQ (reference sequence). Here the CDR3 DNA reads TGTGCCAGCAGCTTAGGCGGTGAGTGGGACGAGCAGTACGTC. Residues: CASSLGGEWDEQYV.

V gene TRBV4-1 combines with J gene TRBJ2-1; no firm D call. CDR1 and CDR2 from the germline V gene are MGHRA and YSYEKL. There are 16 residues in the CDR3. V shed 8 bases and J shed 0 bases, with 17 bases lying between them. Here the CDR3 DNA reads TGCGCCAGCCGCCTAATTGCGGCTTTCTCCTACAATGAGCAGTTCTTC. The encoded protein is CASRLIAAFSYNEQFF.

This clonotype turned up a few times. This sequence joins TRBV12-3 or TRBV12-4 and TRBJ1-3; 9 nucleotides agree with TRBD1. V was pared by 6 bases and J by 0 bases, with 3 bases of the junction left unmatched. This CDR3 region has 15 residues. CDR3 sequence (DNA): TGTGCCAGCAGACGACAGGGGGTCTCTGGAAACACCATATATTTT. The encoded protein is CASRRQGVSGNTIYF.

In this sample, this clonotype turned up a few times. The chain recombines TRBV12-5 with TRBJ2-5; TRBD2 aligns across 11 bases. This CDR3 has 18 amino acids. Trimming removed 5 bases from V and 5 bases from J; junction bases left unmatched: 16. The germline gives CDR1 LGHNT, CDR2 FRNRAP. CDR3 amino acids: CASGPLLSSGRAGETQYF. CDR3 bases: TGTGCTAGTGGTCCACTACTAAGTAGCGGGAGGGCCGGGGAGACCCAGTACTTC.

Ten or more counts support this clonotype. The rearrangement uses TRBV15 and TRBJ2-3, with D tentatively TRBD2 (6 bases). The CDR3 sequence is 14 residues long. The V end lost 4 bases, the J end lost 4 bases, and 12 bases lay between the germline ends. In germline, CDR1 is LNHNV, CDR2 YYDKDF (reference sequence). In DNA, the CDR3 is TGTGCCACCAGCAAGGATCCGGGAGCAGATACGCAGTATTTT. This codes for CATSKDPGADTQYF.

This chain uses TRBV5-1 with TRBJ1-3; tentative D call: TRBD1 (5 bases). The CDR3 sequence is 16 residues long. The germline V and J ends were trimmed by 2 bases and 0 bases, with 12 bases remaining between them. The germline V gene has CDR1 SGHRS and CDR2 YFSETQ. CDR3 coding DNA: TGCGCCAGCAGCTTAGGCAGGGCTCGCTCTGGAAACACCATATATTTT. It specifies CASSLGRARSGNTIYF.

The chain uses TRBV5-6 and TRBJ2-7; no clear D gene. V lost 0 bases and J lost 7, with 5 bases in between. Germline V gene data show CDR1 as SGHDT and CDR2 as YYEEEE. This CDR3 comprises 11 residues. The chain's CDR3 is CASSLDWEQYF. CDR3 sequence (DNA): TGTGCCAGCAGCTTGGACTGGGAGCAGTACTTC.

V usage is TRBV6-1 and J usage is TRBJ2-1; 7 bases line up with TRBD2. CDR1 MNHNS and CDR2 SASEGT come from the germline V gene. The V and J ends lost 7 bases and 0 bases, in that order; junction bases with no gene match: 6. The CDR3 is 15 residues long. The CDR3 protein is CASTRGTNSYNEQFF. For the CDR3, the DNA is TGTGCCAGCACCAGAGGGACTAACTCCTACAATGAGCAGTTCTTC.

This clonotype was picked up a small number of times. V usage is TRBV20-1 and J usage is TRBJ2-3; D unresolved. Germline assignment: CDR1 DFQATT and CDR2 SNEGSKA (reference sequence). The ends were cut back, 6 bases at V and 6 bases at J, with 10 bases in the middle. This CDR3 is built from 11 residues. The DNA of the CDR3 is TGCAGTGCCCCAATTGGGGATACGCAGTATTTT. Translating it yields CSAPIGDTQYF.

This clonotype showed up just a few times. The chain combines TRBV20-1 with TRBJ2-5; no firm D call. CDR3 size: 14 residues. Germline CDR1 and CDR2: DFQATT and SNEGSKA (reference sequence). Trimming removed 0 bases at V and 5 bases at J, with 13 bases between. CDR3 coding DNA: TGCAGTGCTAGAGATCAAGGTGGTGCCGAGACCCAGTACTTC. This encodes CSARDQGGAETQYF.

This clonotype was counted between two and nine times. The genes are TRBV10-3 and TRBJ1-4; weak D call: TRBD1 (5 bases). The CDR3 is 14 residues long. V was shortened by 6 bases and J by 8 bases, with 16 bases between the two germline ends. The germline V gene has CDR1 ENHRY and CDR2 SYGVKD. CDR3 DNA: TGTGCCATCAGGGGGGATCACGATGGAGAAAAACTGTTTTTT. Amino acid sequence: CAIRGDHDGEKLFF.

This clonotype was seen repeatedly, ten times or more. The chain employs TRBV14 and TRBJ1-2, with D perhaps TRBD1 (5 bases). The CDR3 extends over 13 amino acids. V shed 3 bases and J shed 3 bases, with 8 bases lying between them. Looked up from germline, CDR1 is SGHDN and CDR2 is FVKESK. The CDR3 loop reads CASSQQGYYGYTF. The CDR3 DNA is TGTGCCAGCAGCCAGCAGGGTTACTATGGCTACACCTTC.

The chain has TRBV28 and TRBJ1-5; 12 bases map to TRBD1. This CDR3 contains 16 residues. V dropped 6 bases and J dropped 7; count of bases not matched to a gene: 10. The germline CDR1 and CDR2 sequences are MDHEN and SYDVKM. CDR3 region: CASSGPGQGARQPQHF. The CDR3 bases are TGTGCCAGCAGCGGCCCGGGACAGGGGGCTAGGCAGCCCCAGCATTTT.

This chain joins TRBV20-1 and TRBJ1-6; D is unresolved. The germline V and J ends were trimmed by 3 bases and 8 bases, with 5 bases remaining between them. The CDR3 runs to 11 residues. Per the germline V gene, CDR1 is DFQATT and CDR2 is SNEGSKA (reference sequence). Here the CDR3 DNA reads TGCAGTGCTAGCCCGGATTCACCCCTCCACTTT. Its translation: CSASPDSPLHF.

This sequence joins TRBV5-6 and TRBJ1-6; D is possibly TRBD1 (5 bases). V shed 0 bases and J shed 9 bases, with 16 bases lying between them. CDR3 length: 16 residues. In germline, CDR1 is SGHDT, CDR2 YYEEEE. CDR3: CASSLVSSQGRSPLHF. CDR3 DNA: TGTGCCAGCAGCTTGGTCTCTTCTCAGGGTCGTTCACCCCTCCACTTT.

This rearrangement joins TRBV7-9 to TRBJ2-1, with 8 bases matching TRBD2. J lost 4 bases, V lost 9 bases, and 11 bases had no gene match. Germline-derived CDR1 and CDR2 are SEHNR and FQNEAQ (reference sequence). This CDR3 has 15 residues. CDR3 in DNA: TGTGCCAGTTCAGGCGGGAGGAGAAGGTACAATGAGCAGTTCTTC. This gives the protein CASSGGRRRYNEQFF.

CDR3 in DNA: TGTGCCAGTAGCGGAGGATCAGGGGGTTCACCCCTCCACTTT. Encoded protein: CASSGGSGGSPLHF. This chain links TRBV19 with TRBJ1-6; 7 bases line up with TRBD1. The germline V gene encodes CDR1 LNHDA and CDR2 SQIVND (reference sequence). V was pared by 6 bases and J by 9 bases, with 8 bases of the junction left unmatched. The CDR3 totals 14 residues.

This clonotype was found a few times. V is TRBV2 and J is TRBJ1-5; 7 bases are a match to TRBD1. This CDR3 is built from 18 residues. V trimming: 6 bases; J trimming: 0 bases; junction bases outside the gene matches: 14. Looked up from germline, CDR1 is SNHLY and CDR2 is FYNNEI. CDR3 bases: TGTGCCAGCAGACGAACTCCGGGACAGAGATATAGCAATCAGCCCCAGCATTTT. Encoded protein: CASRRTPGQRYSNQPQHF.

This clonotype was seen a handful of times. J is TRBJ2-6 and V is TRBV24-1; D gene unclear. The germline V gene encodes CDR1 KGHDR and CDR2 SFDVKD. This CDR3 has 16 residues. Trimming took off 3 bases at V and 0 bases at J, with 8 bases between the two ends. The CDR3 here is CATSDRQLSGANVLTF. For the CDR3, the DNA is TGTGCCACCAGTGATCGTCAACTCTCTGGGGCCAACGTCCTGACTTTC.

This clonotype has a handful of counts. CDR3 residues: CASRGGQRPYEQYV. The CDR3 nucleotides are TGTGCCAGCAGGGGAGGACAGAGACCCTACGAGCAGTACGTC. The rearrangement uses TRBV27 and TRBJ2-7; D possibly matches TRBD1 or TRBD2 (6 bases each). The CDR3 length is 14 residues. Looked up from germline, CDR1 is MNHEY and CDR2 is SMNVEV (reference sequence). Trimming took off 6 bases at V and 2 bases at J, with 14 bases between the two ends.

Concerning this clonotype: As the CDR3 is not closed by the conserved phenylalanine or tryptophan, this likely results from a read error. It is unclear where the CDR3 begins or ends on the DNA, so no DNA is shown, and the CDR3 is as TCRdb lists it. J is TRBJ2-7 and V is TRBV11-2; the tabulated D call, TRBD1, remains unverified against the DNA. Germline CDR1 and CDR2: SGHAT and FQNNGV. The CDR3 has 12 residues if both end residues are counted. CDR3 loop: CASSLPLGRFSP.